These 28 T cell receptor beta chains were all obtained from the same sample, sequenced in a study of Ad26.COV2.S vaccination and SARS-CoV-2 variants (dated by TCRdb to about 2021). Library preparation used the immunoSEQ multiplex PCR assay. TCRdb's version of the immuneACCESS table is confined to in-frame rearrangements and falls short of the full clone set. An unresolved V gene accounts for under half of the shortfall where checked; the remainder is of unknown origin. This sample is represented by roughly 320,000 clones; around four fifths of them were singletons. In total, the top ten clones hold 2.1% of the sample. The treatment or condition label for this specimen denotes: roughly 19 received Ad26.COV2.S at low or high dose, single or two shots; about 5 received placebo; per-sample allocation not given. For vaccine and placebo recipients, repertoires were sequenced using samples collected on day 63 after the first injection.

This specimen was peripheral blood, taken in a trial of Ad26.COV2.S vaccine versus placebo. These receptors originate from a person between 18 and 65 years old who received the Ad26.COV2.S COVID-19 vaccine or a placebo.

The genes are TRBV14 and TRBJ2-3, with 9 bases lining up with TRBD2. The CDR3 is made up of 18 amino acids. Germline V gene lookup returns CDR1 SGHDN and CDR2 FVKESK. Trimming removed 4 bases from V and 2 bases from J; junction bases left unmatched: 13. The CDR3 loop reads CASSLGRIAGAPTDTQYF. DNA of the CDR3: TGTGCCAGCAGCCTTGGACGGATAGCGGGGGCCCCCACAGATACGCAGTATTTT.

The chain recombines TRBV19 with TRBJ1-1; 8 positions agree with TRBD1. Germline lookup yields CDR1 LNHDA and CDR2 SQIVND (reference sequence). Germline trimming cut 6 bases from V and 0 bases from J; bases unmatched to any gene: 6. CDR3 length equals 15 residues. Here the CDR3 DNA reads TGTGCCAGTAGCACTGGACAGGGCTTGAACACTGAAGCTTTCTTT. Encoded protein: CASSTGQGLNTEAFF.

This clone was seen only once. The gene calls are TRBV5-8 and TRBJ1-4, with 7 bases that match TRBD1. CDR3 size: 16 residues. V lost 4 bases and J lost 4; bases outside the gene matches: 10. Germline CDR1 is SGHTS and CDR2 is YDEGEE. CDR3: CASSPRAGQLNEKLFF. The CDR3 DNA sequence: TGTGCCAGCAGCCCCAGAGCGGGACAGCTTAATGAAAAACTGTTTTTT.

The V call is TRBV2, the J call TRBJ2-3; perhaps TRBD2 as D (5 bases). From germline, CDR1 is SNHLY and CDR2 FYNNEI. V lost 2 bases to trimming and J lost 4 bases, with 10 bases between them. There are 14 residues in the CDR3. The CDR3 loop reads CASSERGRADTQYF. The CDR3 DNA reads as TGTGCCAGCAGTGAACGGGGTAGGGCAGATACGCAGTATTTT. Combining the CDR3 with reference TRBV2 and TRBJ2-3 gives the whole variable domain EPEVTQTPSHQVTQMGQEVILRCVPISNHLYFYWYRQILGQKVEFLVSFYNNEISEKSEIFDDQFSVERPDGSNFTLKIRSTKLEDSAMYFCASSERGRADTQYFGPGTRLTVL.

V gene TRBV27 combines with J gene TRBJ2-3; D not resolved. This CDR3 has 14 amino acids. Germline assignment: CDR1 MNHEY and CDR2 SMNVEV (reference sequence). The germline V and J ends were trimmed by 1 base and 3 bases, with 8 bases remaining between them. The DNA for the CDR3 is TGTGCCAGCAGTTTATTATCTCCGACAGATACGCAGTATTTT. Protein product: CASSLLSPTDTQYF.

The V gene is TRBV20-1, the J gene TRBJ1-1; no firm D call. The CDR3 is made up of 11 amino acids. V was shortened by 2 bases and J by 11 bases, with 12 bases between the two germline ends. The germline CDR1 and CDR2 sequences are DFQATT and SNEGSKA (reference sequence). The CDR3 DNA reads as TGCAGTGCTAGACCGCCCGGAGGGGCTTTCTTT. Its translation is CSARPPGGAFF.

V usage is TRBV29-1 and J usage is TRBJ1-1; 7 bases are shared with TRBD1. V was clipped by 6 bases and J by 1 base; unmatched bases: 5. The CDR3 contains 13 residues. Germline V lookup: CDR1 SQVTM, CDR2 ANQGSEA. CDR3 sequence: CSVRDSTNTEAFF. CDR3 DNA: TGCAGCGTGAGGGACAGTACGAACACTGAAGCTTTCTTT.

The chain joins TRBV27 to TRBJ1-6; D gene ambiguous. V was clipped by 6 bases and J by 11 bases, with 11 bases between them. The CDR3 runs to 12 residues. Per germline, CDR1 MNHEY and CDR2 SMNVEV (reference sequence). CDR3 sequence reads: CASSRGRTPLHF. The DNA for the CDR3 is TGTGCCAGCAGCCGGGGTCGGACACCCCTCCACTTT.

This chain joins TRBV11-2 and TRBJ2-2; D unclear. Trimming pared 5 bases from V and 2 bases from J, leaving 9 bases between. Per germline, CDR1 SGHAT and CDR2 FQNNGV. CDR3 length: 14 residues. The chain's CDR3 is CASSLGSNTGELFF. The CDR3 DNA reads as TGTGCCAGCAGCCTTGGGTCCAACACCGGGGAGCTGTTTTTT.

The chain employs TRBV4-2 and TRBJ2-7, with 9 positions matching TRBD1. With V trimmed by 6 bases and J by 5 bases, 8 bases remained unmatched. Germline V gene data show CDR1 as LGHNA and CDR2 as YNFKEQ. There are 14 residues in the CDR3. The CDR3 loop is CASSDRDRAHEQYF. The CDR3 DNA reads as TGTGCCAGCAGTGACCGGGACAGGGCCCACGAGCAGTACTTC.

The chain employs TRBV24-1 and TRBJ2-3; D could derive from TRBD1 or TRBD2 (5 bases each). This CDR3 has 14 amino acids. Trimming left V 7 bases short and J 3 bases short, with 13 bases between. Per the germline V gene, CDR1 is KGHDR and CDR2 is SFDVKD. CDR3 amino acids: CATSEGWTTDTQYF. In DNA form, the CDR3 reads TGTGCCACCAGCGAGGGGTGGACTACAGATACGCAGTATTTT.

This sequence joins TRBV6-6 and TRBJ2-7; the D call may be TRBD1 or TRBD2 (5 bases each). The CDR3 length is 14 residues. Trimming shortened V by 5 bases and J by 3 bases, and 14 bases separated the two germline ends. Germline V lookup: CDR1 MNHNY, CDR2 SVGAGI (reference sequence). The CDR3 sequence is CASSPTRDGYEQYF. The CDR3 region has the DNA TGTGCCAGCAGTCCTACTCGGGACGGCTACGAGCAGTACTTC.

The CDR3 nucleotides read TGTGCCAGCAGTTTACTATCGGGACAGGGTTTCCCTCCCTCTGGCTACACCTTC. It specifies CASSLLSGQGFPPSGYTF. This chain links TRBV28 with TRBJ1-2; 9 bases match TRBD1. V shed 2 bases, J shed 7 bases, and the junction held 17 bases outside the gene matches. Per the germline V gene, CDR1 is MDHEN and CDR2 is SYDVKM. This CDR3 region has 18 residues.

This clone was observed a few times. The J gene is TRBJ2-7, the V gene TRBV11-2, with a tentative D call TRBD2 (6 bases). This CDR3 is built from 15 residues. V shed 4 bases and J shed 2 bases, with 15 bases lying between them. Germline lookup yields CDR1 SGHAT and CDR2 FQNNGV. CDR3: CASSSFAGRAYEQYF. The CDR3 DNA sequence: TGTGCCAGCAGCTCATTCGCGGGAAGAGCCTACGAGCAGTACTTC.

The V gene is TRBV7-2, the J gene TRBJ2-7; D gene uncertain. The CDR3 contains 13 residues. Germline V gene data show CDR1 as SGHTA and CDR2 as FQGNSA. Trimming removed 5 bases at V and 0 bases at J, with 8 bases between. CDR3 region: CASSLQFSYEQYF. The CDR3 DNA sequence: TGTGCCAGCAGCCTTCAATTCTCCTACGAGCAGTACTTC.

This clone was seen a few times. The chain has TRBV3-1 (or the pseudogene TRBV3-2) and TRBJ2-1; TRBD2 is a possible D gene (5 bases). Germline assignment: CDR1 LGHDT and CDR2 YNNKEL (reference sequence). Trimming took 5 bases from V and 6 from J, leaving 14 bases between them. The CDR3 is made up of 14 amino acids. CDR3 in amino acids: CASSSHNRGNEQFF. CDR3 DNA sequence: TGTGCCAGCAGCTCCCACAACCGGGGCAATGAGCAGTTCTTC.

V usage is TRBV2 and J usage is TRBJ1-1; no clear D gene. The V and J ends lost 6 bases and 1 base respectively, with 12 bases between them. CDR1 is SNHLY and CDR2 is FYNNEI in the germline V gene. The CDR3 is made up of 14 amino acids. The CDR3 bases are TGTGCCAGCAGCAACTGGGCGCAGAACACTGAAGCTTTCTTT. Translated, it gives CASSNWAQNTEAFF.

The CDR3 reads CAWSVGGGGTDTQYF. The CDR3 bases are TGTGCCTGGAGTGTTGGCGGGGGGGGCACAGATACGCAGTATTTT. The V call is TRBV30, the J call TRBJ2-3; the match to TRBD2 covers 9 bases. Germline CDR1 GTSNPN, CDR2 SVGIG (reference sequence). The V and J ends lost 0 bases and 1 base, in that order; junction bases with no gene match: 2. CDR3 length: 15 residues.

The sample holds a few counts of this clone. The genes are TRBV6-5 and TRBJ2-7; unclear D gene. Trimming pared 6 bases from V and 4 bases from J, leaving 13 bases between. The CDR3 consists of 13 residues. Germline CDR1 MNHEY, CDR2 SVGAGI. The CDR3 DNA follows: TGTGCCAGCAGACACATACAAGGGTACGAGCAGTACTTC. This codes for CASRHIQGYEQYF.

The chain is built from TRBV6-5 and TRBJ1-5; D is ambiguous. This CDR3 spans 13 amino acids. CDR1 and CDR2 (germline): MNHEY, SVGAGI. The V end lost 5 bases, the J end lost 3 bases, and 8 bases lay between the germline ends. The DNA of the CDR3 is TGTGCCAGCAGTCCATCAAACAATCAGCCCCAGCATTTT. This sequence encodes CASSPSNNQPQHF.

The chain combines TRBV9 with TRBJ1-1; 9 nucleotides align to TRBD1. J lost 7 bases, V lost 4 bases, and 11 bases had no gene match. This CDR3 has 15 residues. Germline-derived CDR1 and CDR2 are SGDLS and YYNGEE. The CDR3 spells CASSPTGQGFGEAFF. CDR3 sequence (DNA): TGTGCCAGCAGCCCGACGGGACAGGGATTCGGTGAAGCTTTCTTT.

The V gene is TRBV4-2, the J gene TRBJ2-2; D is possibly TRBD2 (6 bases). The germline V and J ends were trimmed by 1 base and 5 bases, with 14 bases remaining between them. The CDR3 consists of 16 residues. Germline loops: CDR1 LGHNA, CDR2 YNFKEQ. The chain's CDR3 is CASSQAIGGQTGELFF. The CDR3 bases are TGTGCCAGCAGCCAAGCGATAGGAGGGCAGACCGGGGAGCTGTTTTTT.

This clone is a singleton in its sample. This chain joins TRBV7-2 and TRBJ1-2, with D uncertain. Looked up from germline, CDR1 is SGHTA and CDR2 is FQGNSA. The CDR3 runs 13 residues. Trimming took 6 bases from V and 2 from J, leaving 10 bases between them. CDR3 in amino acids: CASRVATNYGYTF. CDR3 sequence (DNA): TGTGCCAGCAGGGTAGCGACCAACTATGGCTACACCTTC.

This clone appeared once. This CDR3 is CASSSQGSQETQYF. CDR3 bases: TGTGCCAGCAGCTCCCAGGGGAGCCAAGAGACCCAGTACTTC. The V gene is TRBV5-6, the J gene TRBJ2-5; a weak D match, TRBD1 (6 bases). Looked up from germline, CDR1 is SGHDT and CDR2 is YYEEEE. Deletions cut 3 bases from V and 1 base from J, with 10 bases between. The CDR3 sequence is 14 residues long. The full variable domain, rest sourced from reference TRBV5-6 and TRBJ2-5, is DAGVTQSPTHLIKTRGQQVTLRCSPKSGHDTVSWYQQALGQGPQFIFQYYEEEERQRGNFPDRFSGHQFPNYSSELNVNALLLGDSALYLCASSSQGSQETQYFGPGTRLLVL.

The rearrangement uses TRBV24-1 and TRBJ2-2; tentative D call: TRBD1 (5 bases). The germline V and J ends were trimmed by 4 bases and 2 bases, with 16 bases remaining between them. Germline-derived CDR1 and CDR2 are KGHDR and SFDVKD. This CDR3 is 17 amino acids long. CDR3 in amino acids: CATSDPLAGKNTGELFF. The CDR3 DNA reads as TGTGCCACCAGTGACCCTTTGGCAGGGAAAAACACCGGGGAGCTGTTTTTT.

The chain carries TRBV7-9 and TRBJ2-5, with D hard to call. The CDR3 covers 16 residues. Trimming removed 5 bases at V and 3 bases at J, with 19 bases between. The germline gives CDR1 SEHNR, CDR2 FQNEAQ (reference sequence). This CDR3 is CASSPIVRTAEETQYF. DNA for the CDR3: TGTGCCAGCAGCCCTATTGTGAGGACCGCAGAAGAGACCCAGTACTTC.

The sample holds many counts of this clone. This chain connects TRBV6-5 to TRBJ1-6; TRBD1 matches at 8 bases. This CDR3 is 13 amino acids long. V shed 10 bases, J shed 11 bases, and the junction held 10 bases outside the gene matches. Germline V gene data show CDR1 as MNHEY and CDR2 as SVGAGI. CDR3: CATRGQGATPLHF. The DNA for the CDR3 is TGTGCCACCCGAGGACAGGGAGCGACACCCCTCCACTTT.

The chain couples TRBV20-1 to TRBJ1-6, with 7 bases fitting TRBD1. With 3 bases clipped from V and 7 bases from J, the junction kept 9 bases outside the gene matches. The germline gives CDR1 DFQATT, CDR2 SNEGSKA (reference sequence). This CDR3 contains 15 residues. As DNA, the CDR3 is TGCAGTGCTAGTCGATCGGGACAGCAGAATTCACCCCTCCACTTT. Protein: CSASRSGQQNSPLHF.